This TCR beta chain emerged from a study of shared clonotypes between healthy human individuals. TCRdb's copy holds only in-frame clones and misses some; the assay was immunoSEQ multiplex PCR. The table shows some 690,000 clones, with roughly 91% occurring only once. Germline CDR1 reads GTSNPN; CDR2 reads SVGIG (reference sequence). The CDR3 is 19 residues long. Trimming cost V 4 bases and J 0 bases, with 24 bases left between them. Sequences were obtained from memory CD8+ T cells from PBMCs. The sample's subset: CD45RO+ cells pooled with CCR7-negative TemRA cells. The receptor comes from a man in his late teens or twenties in good health. Some clones in this sample may be carry-over from other donors' samples. The gene calls are TRBV30 and TRBJ1-4; D is ambiguous. As DNA, the CDR3 is TGTGCCTGGACCCATCGGGGAGGTAGACCCCGCGCAACTAATGAAAAACTGTTTTTT. Translation gives CAWTHRGGRPRATNEKLFF.